The 29 T cell receptor beta chains listed next were all sequenced from one sample in a study of cytomegalovirus exposure and HLA in healthy donors. The PCR used 60 Vbeta and 13 Jbeta primers. The data were produced by immunoSEQ multiplex PCR, yet TCRdb's version contains in-frame clones alone and is incomplete. This sample has about 150,000 clones, with 65% to 85% found just once. Material for sequencing was PBMCs. The receptors stem from a male donor in good health and CMV-seronegative.

This clone showed up just a few times. This chain joins TRBV2 and TRBJ2-2, with 7 bases matching TRBD2. The CDR3 sequence is 16 residues long. Per the germline V gene, CDR1 is SNHLY and CDR2 is FYNNEI. Unmatched junction bases numbered 3, after V lost 1 base and J lost 1 base. CDR3 residues: CASSEVLAVNTGELFF. The CDR3 coding sequence is TGTGCCAGCAGTGAAGTCCTAGCGGTGAACACCGGGGAGCTGTTTTTT.

A few counts support this clone. J is TRBJ2-3 and V is TRBV7-6, with 14 bases that match TRBD2. Trimming cost V 2 bases and J 0 bases; bases outside gene matches: 10. Germline V gives CDR1 SGHVS, CDR2 FNYEAQ. The CDR3 extends over 20 amino acids. The CDR3 loop reads CASSLPIGTSGSSSTDTQYF. The CDR3 DNA follows: TGTGCCAGCAGCTTACCTATCGGGACTAGCGGGAGTTCTAGCACAGATACGCAGTATTTT.

J is TRBJ1-5 and V is TRBV6-4; D unresolved. Trimming took 10 bases from V and 3 from J, leaving 22 bases between them. In germline, CDR1 is MRHNA, CDR2 SNTAGT. The CDR3 sequence is 16 residues long. Here the CDR3 DNA reads TGTGCCACCTCCTTGGTCGATTGGCACCTCAATCAGCCCCAGCATTTT. Amino acids: CATSLVDWHLNQPQHF.

The gene calls are TRBV18 and TRBJ1-1, with D possibly matching TRBD1 (5 bases). Trimming removed 1 base at V and 5 bases at J, with 14 bases between. CDR3 length equals 15 residues. Germline V gene lookup returns CDR1 KGHSH and CDR2 LQKENI. The CDR3 bases are TGTGCCAGCTCACCACGCAGGGCCGGGGGGACTGAAGCTTTCTTT. As protein: CASSPRRAGGTEAFF.

This clone was recorded once. The J gene is TRBJ2-5, the V gene TRBV9, with D unclear. The CDR3 consists of 15 residues. Germline CDR1 is SGDLS and CDR2 is YYNGEE. The V end was cut by 4 bases, the J end by 0 bases, with 13 bases between. The CDR3 loop is CASSHNTANQETQYF. The CDR3 coding sequence is TGTGCCAGCAGCCATAACACAGCAAACCAAGAGACCCAGTACTTC.

The chain combines TRBV9 with TRBJ2-5, with D perhaps TRBD2 (6 bases). Trimming took 0 bases from V and 2 from J, leaving 14 bases between them. The CDR3 is 16 amino acids. Germline V lookup: CDR1 SGDLS, CDR2 YYNGEE. The CDR3 DNA follows: TGTGCCAGCAGCGTAGACTCGGGAGTCTGGCAAGAGACCCAGTACTTC. This codes for CASSVDSGVWQETQYF. Full variable domain (missing parts from reference TRBV9 and TRBJ2-5): DSGVTQTPKHLITATGQRVTLRCSPRSGDLSVYWYQQSLDQGLQFLIQYYNGEERAKGNILERFSAQQFPDLHSELNLSSLELGDSALYFCASSVDSGVWQETQYFGPGTRLLVL.

This clone was observed once. The chain joins TRBV9 to TRBJ2-1, with 9 bases lining up with TRBD1. The CDR3 loop spans 15 amino acids. Trimming at V came to 4 bases and at J to 3 bases, leaving 5 bases not matched to a gene. CDR1 SGDLS and CDR2 YYNGEE come from the germline V gene. CDR3 in DNA: TGTGCCAGCAGCCAAGGACAGGGGTTCTACAATGAGCAGTTCTTC. Translation gives CASSQGQGFYNEQFF.

This sequence joins TRBV2 and TRBJ2-4; 7 nucleotides agree with TRBD1. CDR1 and CDR2 from the germline V gene are SNHLY and FYNNEI. There are 14 residues in the CDR3. After removal of 6 bases from V and 4 bases from J, the junction contained 6 bases not matched to a gene. The chain's CDR3 is CASSQVTGKNIQYF. CDR3 sequence (DNA): TGTGCCAGCAGCCAAGTGACAGGGAAAAACATTCAGTACTTC.

The genes are TRBV13 and TRBJ1-2; D ambiguous. Germline CDR1 reads PRHDT; CDR2 reads FYEKMQ (reference sequence). V dropped 0 bases and J dropped 3 bases, with 11 bases sitting between them. This CDR3 spans 15 amino acids. The CDR3, as DNA: TGTGCCAGCAGCTTAGGGCAGGCTAGCGACTATGGCTACACCTTC. It codes for CASSLGQASDYGYTF.

The chain joins TRBV7-9 to TRBJ1-1, with D unresolved. The germline V and J ends were trimmed by 2 bases and 4 bases, with 5 bases remaining between them. The CDR3 consists of 12 residues. Germline V CDR1 and CDR2: SEHNR, FQNEAQ (reference sequence). The CDR3 DNA is TGTGCCAGCAGCTTAATCGGCACTGAAGCTTTCTTT. This gives the protein CASSLIGTEAFF.

The chain uses TRBV21-1 and TRBJ1-5; whether TRBD1, the table's D call, matches the DNA was not checked. TRBV21-1 is a pseudogene segment. The CDR3 loop spans 17 amino acids. CDR3 loop: CASTPRPDRALNQPQHF. CDR3 nucleotides: TGTGCCAGCACCCCCCGGCCTGACAGGGCACTGAATCAGCCCCAGCATTTT.

Here the CDR3 DNA reads TGTGCCAGCAGCTTCAGAGGGAGTGGGAACAATGAGCAGTTCTTC. This translates into CASSFRGSGNNEQFF. The chain couples TRBV7-3 to TRBJ2-1; maybe TRBD2 (5 bases). Germline CDR1 and CDR2: SGHTA and FQGTGA. The length of the CDR3 is 15 residues. Trimming left V 3 bases short and J 5 bases short, with 14 bases between.

The chain joins TRBV7-9 to TRBJ2-2, with TRBD1 as a possible D gene (5 bases). This CDR3 is built from 14 residues. Germline CDR1 is SEHNR and CDR2 is FQNEAQ (reference sequence). V dropped 8 bases and J dropped 0 bases, with 10 bases sitting between them. CDR3 bases: TGTGCCAGCGGGCAGGGCGCGAACACCGGGGAGCTGTTTTTT. This encodes CASGQGANTGELFF. Drawing the rest from reference TRBV7-9 and TRBJ2-2, the complete variable domain is DTGVSQNPRHKITKRGQNVTFRCDPISEHNRLYWYRQTLGQGPEFLTYFQNEAQLEKSRLLSDRFSAERPKGSFSTLEIQRTEQGDSAMYLCASGQGANTGELFFGEGSRLTVL.

The chain carries TRBV18 and TRBJ2-5; TRBD1 is a possible D gene (6 bases). Looked up from germline, CDR1 is KGHSH and CDR2 is LQKENI. Trimming took off 4 bases at V and 1 base at J, with 7 bases between the two ends. The CDR3 covers 13 residues. The CDR3 spells CASSQGGQETQYF. The CDR3 DNA follows: TGTGCCAGCTCACAAGGGGGCCAAGAGACCCAGTACTTC.

A word on this clone: The germline gene is not matched at one end of the junction; a read error may be the cause. J is TRBJ2-5 and V is TRBV5-6; the match to TRBD1 covers 8 bases. The CDR3 consists of 15 residues. Germline lookup yields CDR1 SGHDT and CDR2 YYEEEE. The CDR3 is CASSQQGVTQEAQYF. CDR3 coding DNA: TGTGCCAGCAGCCAACAGGGGGTTACCCAAGAGGCCCAGTACTTC.

This chain links TRBV2 with TRBJ2-2, with D unresolved. Germline assignment: CDR1 SNHLY and CDR2 FYNNEI. V lost 6 bases and J 2 bases, leaving 4 bases between the germline ends. This CDR3 contains 12 residues. CDR3 loop: CASRLNTGELFF. CDR3 DNA sequence: TGTGCCAGCAGATTAAACACCGGGGAGCTGTTTTTT.

This chain connects TRBV19 to TRBJ2-5; 12 bases fit TRBD1. Losses at the gene ends were 4 bases for V and 5 bases for J; bases not matched to a gene: 8. The CDR3 is 16 residues long. Germline V gene sequence: CDR1 LNHDA, CDR2 SQIVND (reference sequence). DNA for the CDR3: TGTGCCAGTAGTACGCCGGGACAGGGGGCGGGGGAGACCCAGTACTTC. Translated: CASSTPGQGAGETQYF.

This sequence joins TRBV10-3 and TRBJ2-1; D remains unclear. V was shortened by 10 bases and J by 8 bases, with 12 bases between the two germline ends. The CDR3 covers 11 residues. Germline CDR1 and CDR2: ENHRY and SYGVKD. The CDR3 loop is CATLSRDEQFF. CDR3 DNA: TGTGCCACCTTAAGCCGCGATGAGCAGTTCTTC.

This chain joins TRBV5-1 and TRBJ1-3; D remains unclear. From germline, CDR1 is SGHRS and CDR2 YFSETQ. This CDR3 has 15 residues. Trimming took 0 bases from V and 0 from J, leaving 7 bases between them. The CDR3 DNA reads TGCGCCAGCAGCTTGGGCCTGAGCTCTGGAAACACCATATATTTT. It yields the protein CASSLGLSSGNTIYF.

The chain employs TRBV4-2 and TRBJ2-1; TRBD2 aligns across 9 bases. CDR3 length: 15 residues. V trimming: 2 bases; J trimming: 3 bases; junction bases outside the gene matches: 2. The germline gives CDR1 LGHNA, CDR2 YNFKEQ. CDR3 protein: CASSQRLADYNEQFF. CDR3 coding DNA: TGTGCCAGCAGCCAAAGACTAGCGGACTACAATGAGCAGTTCTTC.

The rearrangement joins TRBV15 to TRBJ2-2; possible D gene TRBD1, 6 bases. Trimming left V 3 bases short and J 6 bases short, with 14 bases between. The CDR3 consists of 15 residues. Germline assignment: CDR1 LNHNV and CDR2 YYDKDF (reference sequence). The DNA of the CDR3 is TGTGCCACCAGCAGGGCCGGACAGTATGCCGGGGAGCTGTTTTTT. Its protein is CATSRAGQYAGELFF.

V is TRBV5-1 and J is TRBJ1-1, with 9 nucleotides matching TRBD1. The V segment lost 0 bases and the J segment 4 bases; nucleotides outside the gene matches: 4. The length of the CDR3 is 15 residues. The germline V gene encodes CDR1 SGHRS and CDR2 YFSETQ. The CDR3 DNA is TGCGCCAGCAGCTTGGAGGGGACAGGGAGCACTGAAGCTTTCTTT. Residues: CASSLEGTGSTEAFF.

The rearrangement joins TRBV6-1 to TRBJ2-5; 8 bases map to TRBD2. V shed 5 bases, J shed 11 bases, and the junction held 10 bases outside the gene matches. From germline, CDR1 is MNHNS and CDR2 SASEGT. The CDR3 is 13 amino acids. The CDR3 region is CASSSGLAGEQYF. The DNA for the CDR3 is TGTGCCAGCAGTTCCGGACTAGCTGGGGAGCAGTACTTC.

The chain employs TRBV7-2 and TRBJ1-1, with TRBD1 as a possible D gene (6 bases). The germline V gene encodes CDR1 SGHTA and CDR2 FQGNSA. Trimming took 5 bases from V and 6 from J, leaving 13 bases between them. The CDR3 is 13 amino acids. The CDR3 spells CASSLQGKPEAFF. The CDR3 nucleotides read TGTGCCAGCAGCCTACAGGGTAAGCCTGAAGCTTTCTTT.

V is TRBV28 and J is TRBJ2-3; 11 bases match TRBD2. The length of the CDR3 is 18 residues. After removal of 5 bases from V and 3 bases from J, the junction contained 13 bases not matched to a gene. In germline, CDR1 is MDHEN, CDR2 SYDVKM. CDR3 nucleotide sequence: TGTGCCAGCAGTACCTTCCAGACTAGCGGGGAGGGGACAGATACGCAGTATTTT. It translates to CASSTFQTSGEGTDTQYF.

The chain has TRBV6-5 and TRBJ2-7, with 10 bases aligning to TRBD1. The CDR3 runs to 15 residues. The J segment lost 2 bases and the V segment lost 2 bases, leaving 3 bases of the junction unmatched. Germline V lookup: CDR1 MNHEY, CDR2 SVGAGI. The CDR3 DNA sequence: TGTGCCAGCAGTTACCTCGGACAGGGGGCCTACGAGCAGTACTTC. This encodes CASSYLGQGAYEQYF.

This chain links TRBV7-9 with TRBJ2-3; 8 positions match TRBD2. Germline V lookup: CDR1 SEHNR, CDR2 FQNEAQ (reference sequence). Germline trimming cut 8 bases from V and 0 bases from J; bases unmatched to any gene: 7. The CDR3 is made up of 15 amino acids. CDR3 coding DNA: TGTGCCAGCGAGGCTAGCGGGTATAGCACAGATACGCAGTATTTT. This gives the protein CASEASGYSTDTQYF.

Comments on this clone: Different DNA sequences within this sample yield the same CDR3. CDR3 amino acids: CASSVGSGSTDTQYF. The CDR3 region has the DNA TGTGCCAGCAGCGTAGGTAGCGGGAGTACAGATACGCAGTATTTT. The gene calls are TRBV9 and TRBJ2-3; 9 nucleotides line up with TRBD2. The V gene's germline CDR1 is SGDLS and CDR2 YYNGEE. Unmatched junction bases numbered 2, after V lost 0 bases and J lost 3 bases. The CDR3 is 15 amino acids.

The J gene is TRBJ2-3, the V gene TRBV15, with a weak D call TRBD1 (6 bases). This CDR3 has 15 amino acids. Germline V lookup: CDR1 LNHNV, CDR2 YYDKDF (reference sequence). V gave up 5 bases and J gave up 4 bases, with 16 bases separating them. CDR3 bases: TGTGCCACCAGCGGGTGGGACAAGGAATCAGATACGCAGTATTTT. The encoded protein is CATSGWDKESDTQYF.